This T cell receptor (beta chain) derives from a study of beta chain features in type 1 diabetes. Overall study findings and caveats: Patients with Type 1 diabetes showed moderately but significantly shorter TCRB CDR3s in all four CD4+ subsets. More deletions and fewer insertions at VDJ junctions were found in patients with type 1 diabetes.

On this clone: No antigen is known for it.

As every portion of the isolated RNA was reverse transcribed, the sequencing read expressed TCRB transcripts. Assay used: immunoSEQ multiplex PCR; TCRdb lists only in-frame clones, some missing. This sample has about 150,000 clones, with about 12% found just once. The receptor was isolated from a man in his late teens or twenties with type 1 diabetes. The sample consisted of central memory CD4+ T cells from blood.

DNA for the CDR3: TGTGCCAGCAGGGCACTAGTACAGAGTAACACTGAAGCTTTCTTT. Translation gives CASRALVQSNTEAFF. J is TRBJ1-1 and V is TRBV6-1, with no clear D. V dropped 6 bases and J dropped 2 bases, with 16 bases sitting between them. The CDR3 loop spans 15 amino acids. Per the germline V gene, CDR1 is MNHNS and CDR2 is SASEGT.